These 11 T cell receptor beta chains share one sample of origin, sequenced in a study of blood T cell repertoires in COVID-19. The repertoire was sequenced with immunoSEQ multiplex PCR; TCRdb's copy has only in-frame clones and lacks some. The profile shows roughly 200,000 clones, 75% to 85% of them singletons. The sample comprised peripheral blood. These receptors all stem from a human donor in a cohort sampled during active COVID-19.

The count of this clone is one. The V and J genes are TRBV6-6 and TRBJ2-7; a possible D gene is TRBD2 (7 bases). The CDR3 covers 16 residues. The V end lost 6 bases, the J end lost 3 bases, and 21 bases lay between the germline ends. In germline, CDR1 is MNHNY, CDR2 SVGAGI (reference sequence). The CDR3 region has the DNA TGTGCCAGCAGCCCGTTAGGGGGGGTGTTCTTCTACGAGCAGTACTTC. Amino acid sequence: CASSPLGGVFFYEQYF.

The chain combines TRBV10-3 with TRBJ2-2; perhaps TRBD2 as D (5 bases). There are 16 residues in the CDR3. Trimming removed 3 bases at V and 1 base at J, with 12 bases between. Germline V gene sequence: CDR1 ENHRY, CDR2 SYGVKD. The CDR3 DNA reads TGTGCCATCAGTGAAGATTTCGGGATGAACACCGGGGAGCTGTTTTTT. The encoded protein is CAISEDFGMNTGELFF.

To note about this clone: Other DNA sequences in the sample encode the same CDR3. The J gene is TRBJ1-2, the V gene TRBV27; 7 bases are a match to TRBD1. V gave up 3 bases and J gave up 2 bases; unmatched junction bases: 0. Germline V gene lookup returns CDR1 MNHEY and CDR2 SMNVEV (reference sequence). The CDR3 runs to 13 residues. CDR3: CASSLTGNYGYTF. DNA for the CDR3: TGTGCCAGCAGTTTGACAGGGAACTATGGCTACACCTTC.

This clone was observed a few times. The chain carries TRBV5-4 and TRBJ1-2; 8 positions agree with TRBD1. CDR1 and CDR2 (germline): SGHNT, YYREEE (reference sequence). This CDR3 has 13 residues. V lost 2 bases and J lost 6; bases outside the gene matches: 3. CDR3 in amino acids: CASSLAGGNGYTF. CDR3 DNA: TGTGCCAGCAGCTTAGCAGGGGGCAATGGCTACACCTTC.

The V gene is TRBV6-5, the J gene TRBJ2-7; 7 bases fit TRBD2. The CDR3 sequence is 15 residues long. Germline V gene lookup returns CDR1 MNHEY and CDR2 SVGAGI. V shed 0 bases and J 5 bases; nucleotides not matched to a gene: 7. This CDR3 is CASSYSTPGRDEQYF. CDR3 DNA: TGTGCCAGCAGTTACTCGACTCCTGGGAGGGACGAGCAGTACTTC.

This clone was seen a single time. The CDR3 sequence is CASRSGGRGEKLFF. Written as DNA, the CDR3 is TGTGCCAGCAGGTCAGGGGGTAGGGGTGAAAAACTGTTTTTT. This chain uses TRBV6-5 with TRBJ1-4, with TRBD1 identical over 7 bases. V trimming: 6 bases; J trimming: 7 bases; junction bases outside the gene matches: 8. CDR1 and CDR2 from the germline V gene are MNHEY and SVGAGI. This CDR3 contains 14 residues.

This chain links TRBV28 with TRBJ2-7; D gene ambiguous. Germline V gene data show CDR1 as MDHEN and CDR2 as SYDVKM. The V gene lost 5 bases and the J gene lost 7 bases, with 12 bases spanning the gap. The CDR3 covers 12 residues. The chain's CDR3 is CASSTYTGEQYF. CDR3 DNA: TGTGCCAGCAGTACATATACGGGTGAGCAGTACTTC.

This clone was counted a few times. The rearrangement uses TRBV24-1 and TRBJ2-2, with TRBD1 matching 9 bases. Per germline, CDR1 KGHDR and CDR2 SFDVKD. The V and J ends lost 2 bases and 6 bases, in that order; junction bases with no gene match: 3. CDR3 size: 15 residues. The CDR3 region has the DNA TGTGCCACCAGTGATTCGGACAGGGGATCCGGGGAGCTGTTTTTT. It translates to CATSDSDRGSGELFF.

This chain joins TRBV7-9 and TRBJ2-6; D gene uncertain. Germline CDR1 and CDR2: SEHNR and FQNEAQ (reference sequence). The CDR3 runs to 14 residues. V lost 5 bases and J 5 bases, leaving 10 bases between the germline ends. The CDR3: CASSKVDRANVLTF. CDR3 bases: TGTGCCAGCAGCAAGGTAGACAGGGCCAACGTCCTGACTTTC.

The rearrangement uses TRBV10-3 and TRBJ2-7; 10 bases are a match to TRBD1. The CDR3 covers 15 residues. Per germline, CDR1 ENHRY and CDR2 SYGVKD. V lost 3 bases, J lost 3 bases, and 5 bases stayed unmatched. Here the CDR3 DNA reads TGTGCCATCAGTGAAGTTTGGACAGGGGGCTACGAGCAGTACTTC. Residues: CAISEVWTGGYEQYF.

The chain couples TRBV4-2 to TRBJ2-5, with TRBD2 matching over 10 bases. Germline CDR1 and CDR2: LGHNA and YNFKEQ. The trim removed 1 base at V and 1 base at J, leaving 3 bases unmatched. The CDR3 is made up of 16 amino acids. CDR3 DNA sequence: TGTGCCAGCAGCCAAGTAGCGGGGGGCGTCCAAGAGACCCAGTACTTC. It codes for CASSQVAGGVQETQYF.